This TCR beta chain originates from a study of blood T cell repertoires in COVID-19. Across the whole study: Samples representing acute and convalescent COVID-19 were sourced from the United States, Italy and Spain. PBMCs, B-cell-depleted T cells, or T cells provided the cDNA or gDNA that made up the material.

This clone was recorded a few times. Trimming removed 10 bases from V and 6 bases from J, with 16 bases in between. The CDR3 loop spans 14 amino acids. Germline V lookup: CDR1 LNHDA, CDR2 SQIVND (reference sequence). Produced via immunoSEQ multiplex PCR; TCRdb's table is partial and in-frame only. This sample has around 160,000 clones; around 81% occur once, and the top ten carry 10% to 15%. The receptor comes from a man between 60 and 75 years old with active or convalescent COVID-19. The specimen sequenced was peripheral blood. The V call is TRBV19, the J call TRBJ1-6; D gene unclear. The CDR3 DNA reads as TGTGCCACCGTTGGCGGATTCCTTAATTCACCCCTCCACTTT. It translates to CATVGGFLNSPLHF.